The sequence of this T cell receptor beta chain was determined in a study of Ad26.COV2.S vaccination and SARS-CoV-2 variants. Study-level points and caveats: Substantial breadth was reported for post-vaccination spike-specific CD8+ and CD4+ T cells.

Documented treatment: around 19 received Ad26.COV2.S at low or high dose, single or two shots; five or six received placebo; per-sample allocation not given. Day 63 after the first injection of vaccine or placebo was the sampling time. Vaccination employed an Ad26 vector expressing the Wuhan-strain SARS-CoV-2 spike. Of note for this clone: Antigen unknown.

Using immunoSEQ multiplex PCR, the repertoire was profiled, and TCRdb retains in-frame clones only, with some absent. The data show about 680,000 clones, with 80% to 90% seen just once and approximately 1.5% held by the top ten. The V end lost 0 bases, the J end lost 0 bases, and 6 bases lay between the germline ends. Germline CDR1 reads MNHEY; CDR2 reads SVGAGI. CDR3 length equals 15 residues. The chain uses TRBV6-5 and TRBJ1-5; no definite D call. Sequenced material: peripheral blood, taken in a trial of Ad26.COV2.S vaccine versus placebo. This clonotype was sampled from a person between 18 and 65 years old who received the Ad26.COV2.S COVID-19 vaccine or a placebo. The CDR3 nucleotides read TGTGCCAGCAGTTACTCTTATAATAGCAATCAGCCCCAGCATTTT. Translation gives CASSYSYNSNQPQHF.